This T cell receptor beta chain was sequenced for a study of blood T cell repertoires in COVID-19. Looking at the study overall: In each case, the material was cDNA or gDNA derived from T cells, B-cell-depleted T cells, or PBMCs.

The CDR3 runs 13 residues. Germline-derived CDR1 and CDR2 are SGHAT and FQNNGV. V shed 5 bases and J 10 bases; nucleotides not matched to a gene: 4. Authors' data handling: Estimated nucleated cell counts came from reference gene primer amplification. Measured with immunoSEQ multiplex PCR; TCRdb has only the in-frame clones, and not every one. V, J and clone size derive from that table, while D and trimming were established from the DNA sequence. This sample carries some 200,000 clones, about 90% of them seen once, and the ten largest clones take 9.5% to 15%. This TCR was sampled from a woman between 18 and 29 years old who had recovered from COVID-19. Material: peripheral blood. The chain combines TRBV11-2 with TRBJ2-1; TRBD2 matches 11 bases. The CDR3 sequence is CASSRTSGPEQFF. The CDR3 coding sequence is TGTGCCAGCAGCCGGACTAGCGGGCCCGAGCAGTTCTTC. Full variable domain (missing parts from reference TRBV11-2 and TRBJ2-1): EAGVAQSPRYKIIEKRQSVAFWCNPISGHATLYWYQQILGQGPKLLIQFQNNGVVDDSQLPKDRFSAERLKGVDSTLKIQPAKLEDSAVYLCASSRTSGPEQFFGPGTRLTVL.